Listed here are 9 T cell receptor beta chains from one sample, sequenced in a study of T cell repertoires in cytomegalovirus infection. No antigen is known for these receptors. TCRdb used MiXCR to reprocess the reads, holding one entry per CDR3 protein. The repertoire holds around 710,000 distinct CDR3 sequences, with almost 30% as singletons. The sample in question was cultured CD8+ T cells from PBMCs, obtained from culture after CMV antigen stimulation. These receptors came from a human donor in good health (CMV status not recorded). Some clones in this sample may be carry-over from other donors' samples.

CDR3: CSAREWESSGGRVWEQFF. Here the CDR3 DNA reads TGCAGTGCTAGAGAGTGGGAAAGTAGCGGGGGCCGGGTATGGGAGCAGTTCTTC. This chain links TRBV20-1 with TRBJ2-1, with TRBD2 matching over 9 bases. The V gene's germline CDR1 is DFQATT and CDR2 SNEGSKA (reference sequence). There are 18 residues in the CDR3. V lost 0 bases to trimming and J lost 10 bases; unmatched junction nucleotides: 19.

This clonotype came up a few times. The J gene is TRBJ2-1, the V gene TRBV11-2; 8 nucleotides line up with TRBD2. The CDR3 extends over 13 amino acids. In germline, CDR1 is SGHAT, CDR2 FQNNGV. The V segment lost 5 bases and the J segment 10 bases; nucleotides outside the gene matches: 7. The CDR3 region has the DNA TGTGCCAGCAGCCTATTTAGCGGGGAAGAGCAGTTCTTC. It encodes CASSLFSGEEQFF.

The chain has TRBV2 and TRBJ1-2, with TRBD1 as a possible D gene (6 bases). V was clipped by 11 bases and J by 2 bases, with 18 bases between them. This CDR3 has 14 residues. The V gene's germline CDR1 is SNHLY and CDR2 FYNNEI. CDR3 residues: CALLRQGLNYGYTF. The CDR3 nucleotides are TGTGCCCTTTTGAGGCAGGGGCTAAACTATGGCTACACCTTC.

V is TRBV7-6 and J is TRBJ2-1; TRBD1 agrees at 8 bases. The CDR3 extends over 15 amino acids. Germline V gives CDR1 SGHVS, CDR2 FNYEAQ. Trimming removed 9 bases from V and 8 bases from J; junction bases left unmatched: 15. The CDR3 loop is CARNPPRGLGYEQFF. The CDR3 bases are TGTGCCAGGAATCCTCCCAGGGGGCTCGGATATGAGCAGTTCTTC.

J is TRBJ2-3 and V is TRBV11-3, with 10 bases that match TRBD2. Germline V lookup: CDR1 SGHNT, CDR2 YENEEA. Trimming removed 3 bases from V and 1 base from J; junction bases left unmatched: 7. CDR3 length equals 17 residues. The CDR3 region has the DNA TGTGCCAGCAGCTTTTCCTCTAGCGGGGGCCGCACAGATACGCAGTATTTT. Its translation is CASSFSSSGGRTDTQYF.

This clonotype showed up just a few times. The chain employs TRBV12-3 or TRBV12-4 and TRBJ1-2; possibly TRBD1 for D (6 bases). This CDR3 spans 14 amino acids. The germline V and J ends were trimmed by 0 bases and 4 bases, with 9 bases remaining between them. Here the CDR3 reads CASSLAEGGYGYTF. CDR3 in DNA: TGTGCCAGCAGTTTAGCGGAAGGGGGCTATGGCTACACCTTC.

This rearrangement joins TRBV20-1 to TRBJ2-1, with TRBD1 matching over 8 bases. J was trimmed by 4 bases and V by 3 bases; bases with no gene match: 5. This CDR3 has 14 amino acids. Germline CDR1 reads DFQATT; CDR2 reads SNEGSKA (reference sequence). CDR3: CSARRTGRYNEQFF. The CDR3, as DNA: TGCAGTGCTAGGCGGACAGGGAGATACAATGAGCAGTTCTTC.

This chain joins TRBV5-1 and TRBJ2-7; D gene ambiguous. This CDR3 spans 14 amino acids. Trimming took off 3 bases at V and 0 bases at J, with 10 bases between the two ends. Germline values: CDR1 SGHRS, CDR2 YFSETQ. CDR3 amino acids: CASSSRHDSYEQYF. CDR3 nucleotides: TGCGCCAGCAGCTCACGACACGACTCCTACGAGCAGTACTTC.

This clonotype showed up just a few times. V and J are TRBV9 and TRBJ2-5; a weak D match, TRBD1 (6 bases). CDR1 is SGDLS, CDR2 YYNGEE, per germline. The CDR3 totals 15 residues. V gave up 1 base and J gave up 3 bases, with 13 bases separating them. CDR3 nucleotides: TGTGCCAGCAGCGTACTGGGGGCTATAGAAGAGACCCAGTACTTC. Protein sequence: CASSVLGAIEETQYF.